This T cell receptor beta chain was sequenced during a study of T cell repertoires in cytomegalovirus infection. For the study at large: CMV epitopes that were recently identified and HLA-C-restricted were used alongside well-studied HLA-B-restricted ones.

V dropped 1 base and J dropped 7 bases, with 11 bases sitting between them. Germline lookup yields CDR1 SEHNR and CDR2 FQNEAQ (reference sequence). The CDR3 runs to 13 residues. MiXCR, applied by TCRdb to the reads, yields one record per CDR3 protein. The table shows about 900,000 distinct CDR3 sequences, with less than 40% occurring only once. Notes on the study in general: Dominant in the ex vivo response were TCR beta clonotypes restricted by HLA-C and specific for CMV.

Points on this clonotype: Antigen: not known.

The gene calls are TRBV7-9 and TRBJ2-7, with D perhaps TRBD2 (6 bases). The sequenced sample was cultured CD8+ T cells from PBMCs, obtained from culture after CMV antigen stimulation. This clonotype originated in a human donor in good health (CMV status not recorded). Some clones in this sample may be carry-over from other donors' samples. This CDR3 reads CASSLGRAREQYV. CDR3 nucleotide sequence: TGTGCCAGCAGCTTAGGGAGGGCGAGGGAGCAGTACGTC.